These T cell receptor beta chains were read from a single sample in a study of CD8 T cells in ankylosing spondylitis. TCRdb redid the calling of the 5' RACE reads with MiXCR, one entry per CDR3 protein. The sample contains 200,000 to 250,000 distinct CDR3 sequences, about a quarter of which appear only once. The sequenced sample consisted of blood, either unsorted or a sorted T cell fraction (not recorded which). All receptors derive from a male donor with ankylosing spondylitis or in good health (not recorded which). The CDR3 runs from the conserved cysteine through the conserved F or W. D genes are given only for firm matches. A row's size may be missing; if present it is once, few, many or a size class.

J	D	size	V	CDR3	DNA
TRBJ1-1	TRBD1	-	TRBV29-1	CSVVGQGGSTEAFF	TGCAGCGTTGTTGGACAGGGCGGGAGCACTGAAGCTTTCTTT
TRBJ2-1	-	few	TRBV5-6	CASSLAGYHYNEQFF	TGTGCCAGCAGCTTGGCGGGATACCACTACAATGAGCAGTTCTTC
TRBJ2-5	-	few	TRBV4-3	CASSQHYPGNRAGEETQYF	TGCGCCAGCAGCCAACATTACCCGGGCAACCGGGCAGGAGAAGAGACCCAGTACTTC
TRBJ2-1	TRBD1	-	TRBV20-1	CSATGTGVFVEFF	TGCAGTGCTACCGGGACAGGGGTTTTCGTCGAGTTCTTC
TRBJ2-5	TRBD2	-	TRBV29-1	CSVVLAPETQYF	TGCAGCGTTGTACTAGCGCCTGAGACCCAGTACTTC
TRBJ2-7	-	many	TRBV12-3/TRBV12-4	CASSEDGAGTEQYF	TGTGCCAGCAGTGAGGACGGGGCAGGCACCGAGCAGTACTTC
TRBJ2-1	TRBD2	few	TRBV20-1	CSASPSGRPNEQFF	TGCAGTGCTAGCCCTAGCGGGAGGCCTAATGAGCAGTTCTTC
TRBJ2-5	TRBD1	many	TRBV6-1	CASRPGQGEGETQYF	TGTGCCAGCCGACCGGGACAGGGGGAGGGAGAGACCCAGTACTTC
TRBJ2-1	-	few	TRBV20-1	CSAKKGVGYNEQFF	TGCAGTGCTAAGAAGGGGGTGGGCTACAATGAGCAGTTCTTC
TRBJ2-5	-	many	TRBV29-1	CSVELQRKGETQYF	TGCAGCGTGGAACTCCAGAGAAAGGGAGAGACCCAGTACTTC
TRBJ1-5	TRBD1	few	TRBV20-1	CSARGPGTDQPQHF	TGCAGTGCTAGAGGCCCTGGGACAGATCAGCCCCAGCATTTT
TRBJ2-3	TRBD2	few	TRBV20-1	CSARDSGTFTDTQYF	TGCAGTGCTAGAGATAGCGGGACATTCACAGATACGCAGTATTTT
TRBJ2-1	-	few	TRBV7-9	CASSLLQGNEQFF	TGTGCCAGCAGCTTACTACAGGGCAATGAGCAGTTCTTC
TRBJ2-1	TRBD2	many	TRBV5-8	CASSSGSGFSYNEQFF	TGTGCCAGCAGTAGTGGTAGCGGGTTCTCCTACAATGAGCAGTTCTTC
TRBJ2-1	TRBD2	many	TRBV5-1	CASSLAGEGWFF	TGCGCCAGCAGCTTAGCGGGAGAAGGGTGGTTCTTC
TRBJ2-5	TRBD2	-	TRBV20-1	CSASMSGGRAKTQYF	TGCAGTGCTAGTATGTCGGGCGGGAGGGCGAAGACCCAGTACTTC
TRBJ2-3	-	many	TRBV29-1	CSVLGRGTDTQYF	TGCAGCGTCCTAGGGAGAGGCACAGATACGCAGTATTTT
TRBJ1-5	-	many	TRBV4-1	CASSQGWGGDQPQHF	TGCGCCAGCAGCCAAGGGTGGGGAGGTGATCAGCCCCAGCATTTT
TRBJ2-5	-	-	TRBV29-1	CSVKRAFQETQYF	TGCAGCGTTAAAAGGGCCTTCCAAGAGACCCAGTACTTC
TRBJ2-1	-	many	TRBV5-1	CASSLGSQTNEQFF	TGCGCCAGCAGCTTGGGTAGCCAGACGAATGAGCAGTTCTTC
TRBJ2-1	TRBD2	-	TRBV4-1	CASSPFSGTSGIDEQFF	TGCGCCAGCAGCCCCTTTTCCGGGACTAGCGGGATAGATGAGCAGTTCTTC
TRBJ1-2	-	many	TRBV12-3/TRBV12-4	CASSLASGFGYTF	TGTGCCAGCAGTTTAGCCTCAGGGTTCGGCTACACCTTC
TRBJ2-7	TRBD2	many	TRBV18	CASSITSGRSYEQYF	TGTGCCAGCTCAATAACTAGCGGTCGCTCCTACGAGCAGTACTTC
TRBJ2-2	-	-	TRBV20-1	CSVMGENTGELFF	TGCAGTGTCATGGGGGAGAACACCGGGGAGCTGTTTTTT
TRBJ2-3	-	few	TRBV5-4	CASSLAGANTQYF	TGTGCCAGCAGCTTGGCGGGAGCGAATACGCAGTATTTT
TRBJ1-2	-	many	TRBV2	CASSEPGPYGYTF	TGTGCCAGCAGTGAGCCAGGGCCCTATGGCTACACCTTC
TRBJ1-4	-	-	TRBV7-2	CASSLRGIGEKLFF	TGTGCCAGCAGCTTACGGGGGATCGGGGAAAAACTGTTTTTT
TRBJ2-2	-	many	TRBV27	CASSLSGVIGELFF	TGTGCCAGCAGTTTATCCGGGGTCATCGGGGAGCTGTTTTTT
TRBJ1-2	TRBD1	many	TRBV29-1	CSVWDSRDGYGYTF	TGCAGCGTTTGGGACAGCCGAGATGGCTATGGCTACACCTTC
TRBJ2-3	-	few	TRBV20-1	CSPHRQNSTDTQYF	TGCAGTCCACACCGACAAAATAGCACAGATACGCAGTATTTT
TRBJ2-2	-	many	TRBV25-1	CASSEETGELFF	TGTGCCAGCAGTGAGGAGACCGGGGAGCTGTTTTTT
TRBJ2-3	TRBD1	-	TRBV9	CASSPSQWTGSADTQYF	TGTGCCAGCAGCCCATCACAGTGGACAGGGTCAGCAGATACGCAGTATTTT
TRBJ2-7	-	-	TRBV5-1	CASSRDSYSYEQYF	TGCGCCAGCAGCAGGGACTCCTACTCCTACGAGCAGTACTTC
TRBJ2-3	TRBD2	-	TRBV20-1	CSVLAKDTQYF	TGCAGTGTACTAGCGAAAGATACGCAGTATTTT
TRBJ2-7	TRBD2	many	TRBV27	CASKTSGRGEQYF	TGTGCCAGCAAGACTAGCGGGAGAGGGGAGCAGTACTTC
TRBJ2-2	-	-	TRBV7-3	CASRKGNTGELFF	TGTGCCAGCCGAAAAGGGAACACCGGGGAGCTGTTTTTT
TRBJ2-3	-	-	TRBV20-1	CSAVRGRATDTQYF	TGCAGTGCCGTGAGGGGGAGGGCTACAGATACGCAGTATTTT
TRBJ2-1	TRBD1	many	TRBV4-2	CASSIEPEGAAGAQFF	TGTGCCAGCAGCATTGAGCCAGAGGGGGCGGCCGGGGCGCAGTTCTTC
TRBJ2-7	TRBD1	-	TRBV29-1	CSVLGTGYEQYF	TGCAGCGTTCTTGGGACAGGGTACGAGCAGTACTTC
TRBJ1-2	TRBD1	many	TRBV12-3/TRBV12-4	CASRQGEEGYGYTF	TGTGCCAGCAGACAGGGGGAGGAAGGCTATGGCTACACCTTC
TRBJ1-1	TRBD1	-	TRBV12-3/TRBV12-4	CASRRQGDTEAFF	TGTGCCAGCAGGAGACAGGGGGACACTGAAGCTTTCTTT
TRBJ1-4	-	many	TRBV29-1	CSVGFGGVQEKLFF	TGCAGCGTTGGGTTCGGGGGCGTTCAAGAAAAACTGTTTTTT